These T cell receptor beta chains were read from a single sample in a study of cytotoxic CD8 clonotypes in ibrutinib-treated CLL. Profiling relied on immunoSEQ multiplex PCR, and the TCRdb table lists in-frame clones only, not all of them. The sample shows about 150,000 clones, about 76% of them seen only once. Sequenced material: PBMCs, taken after 24 months of ibrutinib treatment. These receptors were obtained from a human donor with chronic lymphocytic leukemia. CDR3s include the opening cysteine and the closing phenylalanine or tryptophan. The D gene is left open where the match is weak. A row's size may be missing; if present it is once, few, many or a size class.

TRBD1,.,TRBJ2-5,TRBV7-2,TGTGCCAGCAGCCTAGGGGGACAGGCTAGGGAGACCCAGTACTTC,CASSLGGQARETQYF
TRBD1,.,TRBJ2-7,TRBV27,TGTGCCAGCACCCCCCTGCCGGGACAGGGGGCACCCTACGAGCAGTACTTC,CASTPLPGQGAPYEQYF
.,.,TRBJ1-5,TRBV15,TGTGCCACCAGTATCGCGACAGCCAGCAATCAGCCCCAGCATTTT,CATSIATASNQPQHF
.,.,TRBJ2-3,TRBV7-2,TGTGCCAGCAGCTTAGGGCATGGAGATACGCAGTATTTT,CASSLGHGDTQYF
.,.,TRBJ1-5,TRBV7-2,TGTGCCAGCAGCTTAGTTTCCGGGGCTGGTCAGCCCCAGCATTTT,CASSLVSGAGQPQHF
TRBD2,.,TRBJ2-3,TRBV7-2,TGTGCCAGCAGCGTTATCGGACTAGCGGCAGATACGCAGTATTTT,CASSVIGLAADTQYF
.,.,TRBJ2-2,TRBV5-6,TGTGCCAGCAGCTGGGGACGCCCGAACACCGGGGAGCTGTTTTTT,CASSWGRPNTGELFF
TRBD1,once,TRBJ2-7,TRBV7-9,TGTGCCAGCAGCCCAGAGGGGACAGGGTCCTACGAGCAGTACTTC,CASSPEGTGSYEQYF
.,.,TRBJ2-7,TRBV5-1,TGCGCCAGCAGCTTCGGGCTAGCCTGGGAGCAGTACTTC,CASSFGLAWEQYF
.,many,TRBJ1-1,TRBV15,TGTGCCACCAGCAGAGATGCCATGTCGGCTTTCTTT,CATSRDAMSAFF
.,.,TRBJ2-1,TRBV28,TGTGCCAGCAGTCCCCCCGGGGGCGGAGCCCCCGACAATGAGCAGTTCTTC,CASSPPGGGAPDNEQFF
.,once,TRBJ2-5,TRBV27,TGTGCCAGCAGTTTTGCAGGTCGGAGGGAGACCCAGTACTTC,CASSFAGRRETQYF
.,.,TRBJ1-1,TRBV18,TGTGCCACTAAGTGGACGGCAAACACTGAAGCTTTCTTT,CATKWTANTEAFF
TRBD2,.,TRBJ2-1,TRBV18,TGTGCCAGCTCACCCGGACTAGCGGGGTACAATGAGCAGTTCTTC,CASSPGLAGYNEQFF
TRBD1,.,TRBJ1-1,TRBV5-1,TGCGCCAGCAGCCGGGGACAGGGGACGGGAAACACTGAAGCTTTCTTT,CASSRGQGTGNTEAFF
TRBD1,.,TRBJ1-4,TRBV27,TGTGCCAGCAGTTCCGCGGGACAGGGAGATGAAAAACTGTTTTTT,CASSSAGQGDEKLFF
.,.,TRBJ2-1,TRBV27,TGTGCCAGCAGTTTGGTAGCGGCAGCATACAATGAGCAGTTCTTC,CASSLVAAAYNEQFF
.,few,TRBJ2-7,TRBV5-1,TGCGCCAGCAGCTTGGCCGGACCGAGTAACGAGCAGTACTTC,CASSLAGPSNEQYF
.,.,TRBJ2-3,TRBV30,TGTGCCTGGAGTGGCGGCAGCCCAGGGGATACGCAGTATTTT,CAWSGGSPGDTQYF
.,once,TRBJ2-7,TRBV6-5,TGTGCCAGCAGTTACACCCCCGCCTCCTACGAGCAGTACTTC,CASSYTPASYEQYF
TRBD2,.,TRBJ2-1,TRBV13,TGTGCCAGCAGCTTACCCCCGACTAGCGGGAGAGGGCTCAATGAGCAGTTCTTC,CASSLPPTSGRGLNEQFF
.,.,TRBJ2-3,TRBV7-3,TGTGCCCCGCCCCGAAGGGCGCACCCTAGGGGGACAGATACGCAGTATTTT,CAPPRRAHPRGTDTQYF
TRBD1,few,TRBJ2-4,TRBV7-9,TGTGCCAGCAGCCGCGCCCCGACAGGGGCCCTCCTCGGCAAAAACATTCAGTACTTC,CASSRAPTGALLGKNIQYF
.,.,TRBJ2-1,TRBV6-5,TGTGCCAGCAGACGGGGAGACAATGAGCAGTTCTTC,CASRRGDNEQFF
.,once,TRBJ2-5,TRBV30,TGTGCCTGGAGTGTACGGGGGGCGAGGAAAGAGACCCAGTACTTC,CAWSVRGARKETQYF
.,many,TRBJ1-1,TRBV5-1,TGCGCCAGCAGCTTGGCTCAGGGTAGGGGAGAAGCTTTCTTT,CASSLAQGRGEAFF
.,.,TRBJ2-4,TRBV13,TGTGCCAGCAGCTTATACGGAGTTCTAGCCAAAAACATTCAGTACTTC,CASSLYGVLAKNIQYF
.,.,TRBJ1-1,TRBV6-1,TGTGCCAGCAGTTCTGGACACGGGACTGAAGCTTTCTTT,CASSSGHGTEAFF
TRBD2,.,TRBJ2-3,TRBV5-1,TGCGCCAGCAGGGCGGGGGTCCCGTTTAGCACAGATACGCAGTATTTT,CASRAGVPFSTDTQYF
TRBD2,.,TRBJ2-2,TRBV19,TGTGCCAGTAGTTCCCCTAGCGGGGGGCCAAACACCGGGGAGCTGTTTTTT,CASSSPSGGPNTGELFF